This TCR beta chain was sequenced for a study of post-analysis software for immune sequencing data. Study-wide findings and caveats: About five TRBV segments (TRBV5-6, TRBV5-1 and TRBV20-1 among them) occurred more frequently in patients than in controls.

Each TCR beta cDNA library carried unique molecular identifiers. MiXCR, run by TCRdb on the PCR reads, gives a single entry per CDR3 protein. The sample includes around 160,000 distinct CDR3 sequences, approximately 35% seen only once; the top ten take 28%. For this clonotype: The antigen remains unidentified.

With 6 bases removed from V and 0 bases from J, the gap between germline ends came to 9 bases. This CDR3 region has 13 residues. Germline V gene lookup returns CDR1 MNHEY and CDR2 SVGEGT. V usage is TRBV6-2 or TRBV6-3 and J usage is TRBJ2-7, with D uncertain. The sequence came from a girl between 10 and 17 years old with multiple sclerosis. Sequenced here: blood, sampled after autologous hematopoietic stem cell transplantation. CDR3 sequence: CASSPIGSYEQYF. The CDR3, as DNA: TGTGCCAGCAGCCCGATCGGCTCCTACGAGCAGTACTTC.